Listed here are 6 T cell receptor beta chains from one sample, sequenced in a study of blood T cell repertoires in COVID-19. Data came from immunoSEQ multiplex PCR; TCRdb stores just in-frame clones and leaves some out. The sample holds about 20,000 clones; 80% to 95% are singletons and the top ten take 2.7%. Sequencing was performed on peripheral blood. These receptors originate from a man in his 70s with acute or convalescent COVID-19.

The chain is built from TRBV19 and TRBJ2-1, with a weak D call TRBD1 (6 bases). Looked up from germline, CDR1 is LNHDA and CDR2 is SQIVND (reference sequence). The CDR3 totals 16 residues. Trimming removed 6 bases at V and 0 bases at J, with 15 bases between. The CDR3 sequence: CASRSPGTRSYNEQFF. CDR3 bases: TGTGCCAGTAGATCCCCCGGGACACGCTCCTACAATGAGCAGTTCTTC. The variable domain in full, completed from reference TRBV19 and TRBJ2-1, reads DGGITQSPKYLFRKEGQNVTLSCEQNLNHDAMYWYRQDPGQGLRLIYYSQIVNDFQKGDIAEGYSVSREKKESFPLTVTSAQKNPTAFYLCASRSPGTRSYNEQFFGPGTRLTVL.

The CDR3 spells CASSGGLAGEYNEQFF. The CDR3 DNA reads TGTGCCAGCAGCGGTGGGTTAGCGGGAGAATACAATGAGCAGTTCTTC. The chain is built from TRBV5-6 and TRBJ2-1; 9 bases are shared with TRBD2. The CDR3 runs 16 residues. The germline gives CDR1 SGHDT, CDR2 YYEEEE. With 4 bases clipped from V and 4 bases from J, the junction kept 9 bases outside the gene matches.

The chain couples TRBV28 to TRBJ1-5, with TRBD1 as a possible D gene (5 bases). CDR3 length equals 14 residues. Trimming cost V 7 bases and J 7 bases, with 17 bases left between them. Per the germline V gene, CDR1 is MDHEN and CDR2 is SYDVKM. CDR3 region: CASTIRGVYQPQHF. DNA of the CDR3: TGTGCCAGCACTATTCGGGGGGTATACCAGCCCCAGCATTTT.

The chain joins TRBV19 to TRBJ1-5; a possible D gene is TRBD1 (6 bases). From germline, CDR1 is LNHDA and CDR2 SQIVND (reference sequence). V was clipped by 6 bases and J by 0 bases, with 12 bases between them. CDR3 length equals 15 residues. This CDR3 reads CASRLDRNSNQPQHF. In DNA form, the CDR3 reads TGTGCCAGTAGACTCGACAGGAATAGCAATCAGCCCCAGCATTTT.

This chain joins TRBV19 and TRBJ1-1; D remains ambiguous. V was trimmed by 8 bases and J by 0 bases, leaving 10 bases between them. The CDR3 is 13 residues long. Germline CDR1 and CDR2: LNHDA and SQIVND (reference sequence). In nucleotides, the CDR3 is TGTGCCAGTGAGGGAGTCGTGAACACTGAAGCTTTCTTT. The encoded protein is CASEGVVNTEAFF.

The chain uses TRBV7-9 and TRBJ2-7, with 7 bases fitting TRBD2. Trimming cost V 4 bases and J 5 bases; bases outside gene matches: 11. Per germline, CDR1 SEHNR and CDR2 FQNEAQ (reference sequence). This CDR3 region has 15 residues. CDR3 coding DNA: TGTGCCAGCAGCTCCTCGACGGGGGGTTTGAACGAGCAGTACTTC. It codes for CASSSSTGGLNEQYF.